This T cell receptor (beta chain) was recorded in a study of cytomegalovirus exposure and HLA in healthy donors. Study in general: Of all 360 or so donors who were genotyped, around 79% belonged to the Caucasian-associated ancestry cluster.

Trimming at V came to 8 bases and at J to 3 bases, leaving 6 bases not matched to a gene. This CDR3 region has 15 residues. Looked up from germline, CDR1 is SGHRS and CDR2 is YFSETQ. Study findings and constraints: In a later analysis, TCR association rates varied by HLA locus: DRB1 most, HLA-C fewest. In a later analysis, TCR beta V- and J-gene trimming was associated with a missense DCLRE1C variant.

13 Jbeta primers and 60 Vbeta primers were used for the PCR. Profiled with immunoSEQ multiplex PCR; TCRdb holds only in-frame clones, not every one. The sample has 120,000 or so clones; around four fifths are singletons. Points on this clone: Antigen unknown.

The source of this sequence is a man aged 25 to 40 in good health and CMV-seropositive. Source material: PBMCs. V usage is TRBV5-1 and J usage is TRBJ2-1, with 12 bases lining up with TRBD2. The CDR3 region is CASTKGLAGYNEQFF. The CDR3 DNA is TGCGCCAGTACCAAGGGACTAGCGGGCTACAATGAGCAGTTCTTC.